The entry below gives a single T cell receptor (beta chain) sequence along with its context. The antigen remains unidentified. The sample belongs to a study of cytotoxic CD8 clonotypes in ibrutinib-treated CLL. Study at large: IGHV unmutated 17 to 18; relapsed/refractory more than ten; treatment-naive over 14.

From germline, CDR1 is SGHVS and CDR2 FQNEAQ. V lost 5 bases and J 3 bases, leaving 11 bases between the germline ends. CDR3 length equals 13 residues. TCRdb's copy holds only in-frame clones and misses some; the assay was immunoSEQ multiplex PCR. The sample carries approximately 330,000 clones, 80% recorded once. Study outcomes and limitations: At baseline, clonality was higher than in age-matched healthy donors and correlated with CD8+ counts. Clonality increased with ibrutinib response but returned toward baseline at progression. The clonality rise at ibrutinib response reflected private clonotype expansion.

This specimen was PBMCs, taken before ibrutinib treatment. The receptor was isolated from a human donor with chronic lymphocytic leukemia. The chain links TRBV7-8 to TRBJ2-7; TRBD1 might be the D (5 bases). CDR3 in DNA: TGTGCCAGCAGCCGCCGACAGTACTACGAGCAGTACTTC. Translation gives CASSRRQYYEQYF.